The rows below give T cell receptor beta chains drawn from one sample of a study of technical replicates of blood from a few donors. Method: immunoSEQ multiplex PCR; TCRdb's copy keeps in-frame clones and lacks some. The table has 65,000 to 80,000 clones, about 93% seen once. Sequenced: T cells isolated from PBMCs. The receptors were sampled from a human donor in good health. Each CDR3 is given with its conserved first and last residue. The order of the fields is D gene, J gene, clone size, V gene, CDR3 DNA, CDR3 protein. A D gene is named only where the DNA matches it firmly. Clone size, where shown, is once, few, many, or a class for clones that have expanded.

.	TRBJ1-1	.	TRBV28	TGTGCCAGCCCAGGGGCGTCAGGCACTGAAGCTTTCTTT	CASPGASGTEAFF
.	TRBJ2-7	.	TRBV5-1	TGCGCCAGCACCCCGGGGGGCTCGAGCTACGAGCAGTACTTC	CASTPGGSSYEQYF
TRBD1	TRBJ2-2	.	TRBV6-5	TGTGCCAGCAGCGCAACAGGGGGAATAACCGGGGAGCTGTTTTTT	CASSATGGITGELFF
.	TRBJ1-3	.	TRBV4-2	TGTGCCAGCAGCCAGAGTAGCTCTGGAAACACCATATATTTT	CASSQSSSGNTIYF
.	TRBJ2-2	.	TRBV18	TGTGCCAGCTCACCAGGGGGCAACACCGGGGAGCTGTTTTTT	CASSPGGNTGELFF
.	TRBJ1-4	.	TRBV19	TGTGCCAGCCAAAGGGGGGGCTTTGTTGAAAAACTGTTTTTT	CASQRGGFVEKLFF
.	TRBJ2-2	.	TRBV19	TGTGCCAGTAATTGGGCAGCGAACACCGGGGAGCTGTTTTTT	CASNWAANTGELFF
.	TRBJ1-1	few	TRBV30	TGTGCCTGGGGAGAGAAAGCTTTCTTT	CAWGEKAFF
.	TRBJ1-2	.	TRBV9	TGTGCCAGCAGCGTAGCCTTAAACACCGCCTACTATGGCTACACCTTC	CASSVALNTAYYGYTF
TRBD1	TRBJ2-2	.	TRBV7-3	TGTGCCAGCAGCCTGGACAGGGTTGCCGGGGAGCTGTTTTTT	CASSLDRVAGELFF
.	TRBJ2-7	.	TRBV7-8	TGTGCCAGCAGCTTAGGCGCCGACTACGAGCAGTACTTC	CASSLGADYEQYF
.	TRBJ1-5	.	TRBV12-5	TGTGCTAGTGGTTTGCCCCCGGGTGGCCTTAGCAATCAGCCCCAGCATTTT	CASGLPPGGLSNQPQHF
TRBD1	TRBJ1-1	.	TRBV27	TGTGCCAGCAGTTCCGCGGGACAGGGAGTTCCCCAGAACACTGAAGCTTTCTTT	CASSSAGQGVPQNTEAFF
TRBD2	TRBJ2-7	.	TRBV7-2	TGTGCCAGCAGCTTAGTTGGGACTAGCGGCTTCGCCTCCTACGAGCAGTACTTC	CASSLVGTSGFASYEQYF
.	TRBJ2-2	.	TRBV11-2	TGTGCCAGCAGCCTGGACAGAACCGGGGAGCTGTTTTTT	CASSLDRTGELFF
.	TRBJ2-7	.	TRBV5-6	TGTGCCAGCCAAGGAGGGGAGAACTACGAGCAGTACTTC	CASQGGENYEQYF
TRBD1	TRBJ1-1	.	TRBV7-9	TGTGCCAGCAGCGGAGGGTTGTACAGGGGGCTAGACACTGAAGCTTTCTTT	CASSGGLYRGLDTEAFF
TRBD1	TRBJ1-2	.	TRBV6-5	TGTGCCAGCAGTTCCGTAGGGACAGGGGGCCGTTATGGCTACACCTTC	CASSSVGTGGRYGYTF
TRBD1	TRBJ1-4	.	TRBV27	TGTGCCAGCAGCCGAGGACAGGGAGTTGAAAAACTGTTTTTT	CASSRGQGVEKLFF
.	TRBJ2-2	.	TRBV6-5	TGTGCCAGCAGTTCGACAGCGACCGGGGAGCTGTTTTTT	CASSSTATGELFF
TRBD2	TRBJ2-1	once	TRBV5-4	TGTGCCAGCAGCTTGGATCTAGCGGGAAATAATGAGCAGTTCTTC	CASSLDLAGNNEQFF
.	TRBJ2-7	.	TRBV4-2	TGTGCCAGCAGCCTCAATGGCAGGGGTTACGAGCAGTACTTC	CASSLNGRGYEQYF
TRBD1	TRBJ2-1	.	TRBV19	TGTGCCAGTAGTCCGGACAGGGAAGACAATGAGCAGTTCTTC	CASSPDREDNEQFF
.	TRBJ2-2	.	TRBV6-1	TGTGCCAGCAGCGAATTGGACTACAACACCGGGGAGCTGTTTTTT	CASSELDYNTGELFF
TRBD1	TRBJ2-7	.	TRBV15	TGTGCCACCAGCGCCACATCGGGACAGCTCTACGAGCAGTACTTC	CATSATSGQLYEQYF
.	TRBJ1-5	.	TRBV14	TGTGCCAGGACCAGGGGTTTGGGCCAGCCCCAGCATTTT	CARTRGLGQPQHF
.	TRBJ2-2	once	TRBV6-5	TGTGCCAGCAGCCGGACTCTTAACACCGGGGAGCTGTTTTTT	CASSRTLNTGELFF
.	TRBJ2-5	.	TRBV11-3	TGTGCCAGCAGCGGGGCCCGCAGGGGGGTTCTATCGGAGACCCAGTACTTC	CASSGARRGVLSETQYF
.	TRBJ1-1	once	TRBV7-6	TGTGCCAGCAGCCCTTATAAGGAGGTTGAAGCTTTCTTT	CASSPYKEVEAFF
TRBD1	TRBJ2-7	.	TRBV5-1	TGCGCCAGCAGCCCTGGACAGGGGCTCTCCTACGAGCAGTACTTC	CASSPGQGLSYEQYF
.	TRBJ2-5	.	TRBV9	TGTGCCAGCAGCGTAGGGAGCGGACGGGGGGAGACCCAGTACTTC	CASSVGSGRGETQYF
TRBD1	TRBJ1-2	.	TRBV5-1	TGCGCCAGCAGCCCACTACCGGGACAGGGCCAGACTAACTATGGCTACACCTTC	CASSPLPGQGQTNYGYTF